The 18 T cell receptor beta chains presented below share a single source sample, sequenced in a study of CD8 T cells in ankylosing spondylitis. Study-level results: Characteristic of ankylosing spondylitis blood, it appeared, was a TCR beta motif comprising several highly homologous variants.

What these receptors recognize is not known. TCRdb called the 5' RACE reads again in MiXCR, with one record for every CDR3 protein. The data show about 220,000 distinct CDR3 sequences, 7% to 8% seen once. The sample was blood, either unsorted or a sorted T cell fraction (not recorded which). The receptors stem from a male donor with ankylosing spondylitis.

Many counts were recorded for this clonotype. The genes are TRBV4-3 and TRBJ2-7; 7 bases are shared with TRBD2. The ends lost 3 bases at V and 0 bases at J; junction bases unmatched: 5. In germline, CDR1 is LGHNA, CDR2 YSLEER. This CDR3 comprises 15 residues. CDR3: CASSHGTTASYEQYF. CDR3 DNA: TGCGCCAGCAGCCACGGGACTACCGCCTCCTACGAGCAGTACTTC.

This clonotype was recorded many times. J is TRBJ2-7 and V is TRBV27; 7 positions agree with TRBD1. The germline CDR1 and CDR2 sequences are MNHEY and SMNVEV (reference sequence). V was pared by 5 bases and J by 3 bases, with 16 bases of the junction left unmatched. The CDR3 covers 17 residues. CDR3 in DNA: TGTGCCAGCAGTAAACGTGACAGGGTATCAGCTATCTACGAGCAGTACTTC. This codes for CASSKRDRVSAIYEQYF.

This chain uses TRBV7-2 with TRBJ2-7; possible D gene TRBD2, 6 bases. Germline assignment: CDR1 SGHTA and CDR2 FQGNSA. V was cut by 5 bases and J by 6 bases, with 20 bases left in between. This CDR3 contains 15 residues. DNA for the CDR3: TGTGCCAGCAGCCCGACGGACTATACGTTGGGCGAGCAGTACTTC. As protein: CASSPTDYTLGEQYF.

This clonotype has at least ten counts. This chain connects TRBV6-2 or TRBV6-3 to TRBJ2-7; possible D gene TRBD2, 5 bases. The V end was cut by 7 bases, the J end by 5 bases, with 21 bases between. Germline loops: CDR1 MNHEY, CDR2 SVGEGT. CDR3 size: 15 residues. CDR3: CASMRNLLLAHEQYF. In DNA, the CDR3 is TGTGCCAGCATGAGGAACCTGCTGCTAGCCCACGAGCAGTACTTC.

Many counts were recorded for this clonotype. The genes are TRBV7-9 and TRBJ2-7; TRBD2 aligns across 9 bases. The V gene's germline CDR1 is SEHNR and CDR2 FQNEAQ (reference sequence). The CDR3 runs to 15 residues. Germline trimming cut 3 bases from V and 1 base from J; bases unmatched to any gene: 4. For the CDR3, the DNA is TGTGCCAGCAGCTTCGGCAGCGGGGGGTCCTACGAGCAGTACTTC. Protein: CASSFGSGGSYEQYF.

This clonotype was picked up many times. V usage is TRBV29-1 and J usage is TRBJ2-1; possibly TRBD2 for D (6 bases). V lost 5 bases, J lost 3 bases, and 8 bases lay in between. The CDR3 is 12 residues long. CDR1 is SQVTM and CDR2 is ANQGSEA in the germline V gene. CDR3 nucleotide sequence: TGCAGCGTTAGCGGGCGCTACAATGAGCAGTTCTTC. It codes for CSVSGRYNEQFF.

This clonotype was observed at least ten times. The V and J genes are TRBV6-5 and TRBJ2-7; TRBD1 matches 7 bases. V lost 2 bases, J lost 6 bases, and 10 bases stayed unmatched. Germline V CDR1 and CDR2: MNHEY, SVGAGI. The CDR3 has 15 residues. CDR3 sequence reads: CASSYARGTGAEQYF. In DNA, the CDR3 is TGTGCCAGCAGTTACGCTCGGGGCACAGGGGCCGAGCAGTACTTC.

This clonotype has just a few counts. The V gene is TRBV20-1, the J gene TRBJ2-7; 8 bases map to TRBD2. The CDR3 spans 14 residues. In germline, CDR1 is DFQATT, CDR2 SNEGSKA (reference sequence). With 6 bases clipped from V and 0 bases from J, the junction kept 7 bases outside the gene matches. The CDR3 region has the DNA TGCAGTGCAGGCGGGGGGACAAACTCCTACGAGCAGTACTTC. Its translation: CSAGGGTNSYEQYF.

The rearrangement joins TRBV7-9 to TRBJ2-7; D not resolved. V was clipped by 4 bases and J by 2 bases, with 12 bases between them. CDR1 is SEHNR, CDR2 FQNEAQ, per germline (reference sequence). The CDR3 is 14 residues long. CDR3 protein: CASSSGQEPYEQYF. The CDR3 region has the DNA TGTGCCAGCAGCTCGGGTCAGGAGCCCTACGAGCAGTACTTC.

This chain uses TRBV9 with TRBJ2-6; 8 bases align to TRBD1. Germline-derived CDR1 and CDR2 are SGDLS and YYNGEE. This CDR3 spans 18 amino acids. V dropped 4 bases and J dropped 1; count of bases not matched to a gene: 10. The CDR3 nucleotides are TGTGCCAGCAGCACCCGGACAGGGTTGGGTTCTGGGGCCAACGTCCTGACTTTC. It translates to CASSTRTGLGSGANVLTF.

In its sample, this clonotype was seen many times. The J gene is TRBJ2-7, the V gene TRBV27, with TRBD2 matching over 8 bases. CDR3 length equals 16 residues. V lost 2 bases, J lost 2 bases, and 8 bases stayed unmatched. Per the germline V gene, CDR1 is MNHEY and CDR2 is SMNVEV (reference sequence). The CDR3, as DNA: TGTGCCAGCAGTTTAGCCGGGGGGGCGGGAACCTACGAGCAGTACTTC. Translating it yields CASSLAGGAGTYEQYF.

This clonotype was recorded at least ten times. This sequence joins TRBV29-1 and TRBJ2-1; TRBD1 matches at 8 bases. The CDR3 runs to 13 residues. Trimming cost V 8 bases and J 4 bases; bases outside gene matches: 7. Germline assignment: CDR1 SQVTM and CDR2 ANQGSEA. CDR3 nucleotide sequence: TGCAGCACTACGGGACAGGAATACAATGAGCAGTTCTTC. It specifies CSTTGQEYNEQFF.

This clonotype has just a few counts. CDR3 amino acids: CASSLVAGGPADTQYF. The CDR3 bases are TGTGCCAGCAGCTTAGTCGCGGGGGGACCGGCAGATACGCAGTATTTT. The chain couples TRBV7-2 to TRBJ2-3; 8 bases agree with TRBD2. J was trimmed by 4 bases and V by 1 base; bases with no gene match: 7. The CDR3 has 16 residues. The germline CDR1 and CDR2 sequences are SGHTA and FQGNSA.

This clonotype turned up a few times. J is TRBJ1-1 and V is TRBV15; 11 positions match TRBD1. The CDR3 length is 14 residues. Germline assignment: CDR1 LNHNV and CDR2 YYDKDF (reference sequence). Trimming cost V 3 bases and J 6 bases; bases outside gene matches: 3. Here the CDR3 reads CATSSEGQGAEAFF. CDR3 nucleotide sequence: TGTGCCACCAGCAGCGAGGGACAGGGGGCTGAAGCTTTCTTT.

This clonotype was observed many times. This chain's CDR3 is CASSLEGRVRSLHF. In DNA form, the CDR3 reads TGTGCCAGCAGCTTAGAAGGCAGGGTGAGGTCCCTCCACTTT. The gene calls are TRBV7-2 and TRBJ1-6, with a possible D match to TRBD1 (5 bases). The CDR3 contains 14 residues. Germline lookup yields CDR1 SGHTA and CDR2 FQGNSA. The V gene lost 1 base and the J gene lost 14 bases, with 15 bases spanning the gap.

In this sample, this clonotype turned up a few times. The chain combines TRBV18 with TRBJ2-3; 10 bases match TRBD2. The germline V gene encodes CDR1 KGHSH and CDR2 LQKENI. The CDR3 is 15 amino acids. Unmatched junction bases numbered 2, after V lost 2 bases and J lost 3 bases. CDR3 protein: CASSPSAGGTDTQYF. In DNA form, the CDR3 reads TGTGCCAGCTCACCATCAGCGGGGGGGACAGATACGCAGTATTTT.

This clonotype was observed a handful of times. The gene calls are TRBV11-2 and TRBJ2-5, with D unclear. This CDR3 spans 16 amino acids. Looked up from germline, CDR1 is SGHAT and CDR2 is FQNNGV. V lost 2 bases and J 0 bases, leaving 13 bases between the germline ends. CDR3 protein: CASSLKSVRYQETQYF. The CDR3 bases are TGTGCCAGCAGCTTAAAATCAGTTAGGTACCAAGAGACCCAGTACTTC.

This clonotype turned up a few times. The rearrangement links TRBV7-3 to TRBJ2-1; weak D call: TRBD2 (6 bases). Germline V gene lookup returns CDR1 SGHTA and CDR2 FQGTGA. Deletions cut 1 base from V and 4 bases from J, with 11 bases between. CDR3 length: 15 amino acids. The CDR3 here is CASSLMSGGYNEQFF. DNA of the CDR3: TGTGCCAGCAGCTTAATGTCCGGGGGTTACAATGAGCAGTTCTTC.